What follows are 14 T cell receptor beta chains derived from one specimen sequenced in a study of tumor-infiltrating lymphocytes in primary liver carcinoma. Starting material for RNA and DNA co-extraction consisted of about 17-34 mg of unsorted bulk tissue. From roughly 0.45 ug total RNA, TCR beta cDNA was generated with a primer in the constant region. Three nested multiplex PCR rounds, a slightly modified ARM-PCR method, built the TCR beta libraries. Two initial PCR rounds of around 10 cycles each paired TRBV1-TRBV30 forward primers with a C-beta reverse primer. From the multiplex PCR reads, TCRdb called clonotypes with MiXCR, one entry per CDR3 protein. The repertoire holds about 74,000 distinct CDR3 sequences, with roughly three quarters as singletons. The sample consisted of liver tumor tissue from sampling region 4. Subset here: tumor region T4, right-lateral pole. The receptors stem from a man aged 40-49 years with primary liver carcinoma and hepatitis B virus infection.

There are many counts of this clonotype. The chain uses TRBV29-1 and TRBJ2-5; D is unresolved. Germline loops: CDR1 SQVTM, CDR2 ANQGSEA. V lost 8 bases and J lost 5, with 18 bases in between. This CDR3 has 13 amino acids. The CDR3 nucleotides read TGCAGCATTCGTTGGCCGAGCTTGGAGACCCAGTACTTC. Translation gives CSIRWPSLETQYF.

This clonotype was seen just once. CDR3 sequence (DNA): TGTGCTAGTGGTTTGGTGCGGGGCGAAGCTTTCTTT. Encoded protein: CASGLVRGEAFF. The chain joins TRBV12-5 to TRBJ1-1, with D perhaps TRBD1 (5 bases). Trimming stripped 0 bases from V and 8 bases from J, with 7 bases between. The CDR3 sequence is 12 residues long. Germline assignment: CDR1 LGHNT and CDR2 FRNRAP. Using reference TRBV12-5 and TRBJ1-1 for the parts outside the CDR3, the full variable domain is DARVTQTPRHKVTEMGQEVTMRCQPILGHNTVFWYRQTMMQGLELLAYFRNRAPLDDSGMPKDRFSAEMPDATLATLKIQPSEPRDSAVYFCASGLVRGEAFFGQGTRLTVV.

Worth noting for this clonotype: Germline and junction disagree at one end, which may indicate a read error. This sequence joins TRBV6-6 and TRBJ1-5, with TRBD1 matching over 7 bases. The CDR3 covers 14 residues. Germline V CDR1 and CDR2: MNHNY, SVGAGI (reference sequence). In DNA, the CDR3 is TGTGCCTGCAGTTACGACAGGGATGATCAGCCCCAGCATTTT. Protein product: CACSYDRDDQPQHF.

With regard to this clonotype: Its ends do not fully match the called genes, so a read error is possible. Written as DNA, the CDR3 is TGCTCCAGCAGCCAAGATCCGGCTAGCGGGGGGGCCTACAAGCAGTACTTC. Amino acids: CSSSQDPASGGAYKQYF. The chain has TRBV4-1 and TRBJ2-7, with TRBD2 matching over 12 bases. The CDR3 extends over 17 amino acids. Germline assignment: CDR1 MGHRA and CDR2 YSYEKL.

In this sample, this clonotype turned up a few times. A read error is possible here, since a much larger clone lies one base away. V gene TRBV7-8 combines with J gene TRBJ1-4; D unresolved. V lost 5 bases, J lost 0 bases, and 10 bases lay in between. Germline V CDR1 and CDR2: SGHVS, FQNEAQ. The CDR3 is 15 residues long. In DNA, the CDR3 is TGTGCCAGCAGCGCCATAGGATCAACTAATGAAAAACTGTTTTTT. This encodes CASSAIGSTNEKLFF.

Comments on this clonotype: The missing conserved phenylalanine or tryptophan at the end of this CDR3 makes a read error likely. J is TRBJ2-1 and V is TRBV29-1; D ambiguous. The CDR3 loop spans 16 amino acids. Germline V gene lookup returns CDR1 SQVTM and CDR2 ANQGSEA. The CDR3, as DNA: TGCAGCATTGAATGGGTCAGGATTAGATCTTACAATGAGCAGTTCTTA. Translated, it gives CSIEWVRIRSYNEQFL.

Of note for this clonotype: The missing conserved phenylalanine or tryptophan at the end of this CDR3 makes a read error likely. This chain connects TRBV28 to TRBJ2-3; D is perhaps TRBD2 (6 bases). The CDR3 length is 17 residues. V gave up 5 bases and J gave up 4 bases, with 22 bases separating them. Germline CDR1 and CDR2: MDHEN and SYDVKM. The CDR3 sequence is CASSGSSRAGRSDTQYL. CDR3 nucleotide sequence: TGTGCCAGCAGTGGGAGTTCGCGGGCGGGAAGGTCAGATACGCAGTATTTA.

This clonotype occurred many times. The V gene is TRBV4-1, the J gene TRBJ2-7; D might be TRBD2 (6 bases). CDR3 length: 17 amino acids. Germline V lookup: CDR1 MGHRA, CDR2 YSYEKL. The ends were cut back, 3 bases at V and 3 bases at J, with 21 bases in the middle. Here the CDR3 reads CASSQLGETSRSYEQYF. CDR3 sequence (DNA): TGCGCCAGCAGCCAGCTGGGAGAAACTAGCAGGAGCTACGAGCAGTACTTC.

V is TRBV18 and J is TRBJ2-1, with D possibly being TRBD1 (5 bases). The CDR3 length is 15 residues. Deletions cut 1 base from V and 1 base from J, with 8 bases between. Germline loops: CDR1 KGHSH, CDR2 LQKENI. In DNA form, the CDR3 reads TGTGCCAGCTCACCACGACAGAAGTCCTACAATGAGCAGTTCTTC. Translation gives CASSPRQKSYNEQFF.

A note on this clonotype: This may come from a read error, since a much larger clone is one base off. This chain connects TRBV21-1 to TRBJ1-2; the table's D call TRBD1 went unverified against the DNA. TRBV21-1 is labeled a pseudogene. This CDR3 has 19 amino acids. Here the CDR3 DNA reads TGTGCCAGCAGCATATTTCGGGGGACAGAGGTAATTACCTATGTCGGCTACACCTTC. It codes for CASSIFRGTEVITYVGYTF.

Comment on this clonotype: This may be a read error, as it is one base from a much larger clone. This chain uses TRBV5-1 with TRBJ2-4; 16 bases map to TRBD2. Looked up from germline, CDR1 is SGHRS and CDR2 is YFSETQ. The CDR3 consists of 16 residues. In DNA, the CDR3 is TGCACCAGCAGCAGGGGACTAGCGGGAGGGGTTGGCATTCAGTACTTC. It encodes CTSSRGLAGGVGIQYF.

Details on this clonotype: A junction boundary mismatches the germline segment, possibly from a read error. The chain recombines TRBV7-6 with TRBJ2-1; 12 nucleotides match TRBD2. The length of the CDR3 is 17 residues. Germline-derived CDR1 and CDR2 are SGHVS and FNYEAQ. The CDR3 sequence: CASSLRLAGASYNEQLF. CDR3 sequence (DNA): TGTGCCAGCAGCCTCCGACTAGCGGGAGCCTCCTACAATGAGCAGTTATTC.

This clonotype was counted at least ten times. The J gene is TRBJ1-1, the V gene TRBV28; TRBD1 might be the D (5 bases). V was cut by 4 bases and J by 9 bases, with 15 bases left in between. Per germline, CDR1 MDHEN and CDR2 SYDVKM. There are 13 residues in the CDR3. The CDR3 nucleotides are TGTGCCAGCAGTTCCTTCTCCGGGACTAAAGCTTTCTTT. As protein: CASSSFSGTKAFF. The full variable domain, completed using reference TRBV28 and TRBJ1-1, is DVKVTQSSRYLVKRTGEKVFLECVQDMDHENMFWYRQDPGLGLRLIYFSYDVKMKEKGDIPEGYSVSREKKERFSLILESASTNQTSMYLCASSSFSGTKAFFGQGTRLTVV.

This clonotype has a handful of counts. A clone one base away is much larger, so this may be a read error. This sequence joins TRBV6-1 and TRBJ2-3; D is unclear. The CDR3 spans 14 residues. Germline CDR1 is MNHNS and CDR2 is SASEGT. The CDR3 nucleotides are TGTGTCAGCAGTCCCGCGCTTGCCACAGATACGCAGTATTTT. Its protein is CVSSPALATDTQYF.